The rows below give T cell receptor beta chains drawn from one sample of a study of regulatory T cells in long-lasting Graves disease. TCRdb re-derived calls from the multiplex PCR reads in MiXCR, one entry per CDR3 protein. The data show about 530,000 distinct CDR3 sequences, around 15% seen once. These data were also filed under a second study, of T cells in Graves' hyperthyroidism and ophthalmopathy.

The specimen comprised peripheral blood mononuclear cells (PBMCs), sampled at new diagnosis, from a patient treated with antithyroid drugs. The receptors were sampled from a woman aged 40 to 65 with Graves disease. CDR3s include the opening cysteine and the closing phenylalanine or tryptophan. A clone size is listed for some rows: how often the clone was seen (once, few, many), or a class if it is expanded.

CDR3 length: 14
clone size: few
V gene: TRBV9
CDR3 protein: CASSTGPLNQPQHF

CDR3 length: 16
clone size: many
V gene: TRBV6-1
CDR3 protein: CASNRRGGLSYNEQFF

CDR3 length: 15
clone size: few
V gene: TRBV5-5
CDR3 protein: CASSLQDRGFSPLHF

CDR3 length: 15
clone size: many
V gene: TRBV27
CDR3 protein: CASSFNTRAGETQYF

CDR3 length: 19
clone size: few
V gene: TRBV5-1
CDR3 protein: CASNRAWWWDGPRGNEQFF

CDR3 length: 12
clone size: NA
V gene: TRBV10-3
CDR3 protein: CAISDGNTEAFF

CDR3 length: 13
clone size: NA
V gene: TRBV12-3/TRBV12-4
CDR3 protein: CASSPEGWTEAFF

CDR3 length: 16
clone size: NA
V gene: TRBV4-1
CDR3 protein: CASSQDYRASGNTIYF

CDR3 length: 14
clone size: many
V gene: TRBV10-3
CDR3 protein: CAISSPTGNYGYTF

CDR3 length: 15
clone size: few
V gene: TRBV19
CDR3 protein: CAGSPQEHRTDTQYF

CDR3 length: 18
clone size: few
V gene: TRBV7-9
CDR3 protein: CASSFVTSGQFFSYEQYF

CDR3 length: 15
clone size: many
V gene: TRBV5-1
CDR3 protein: CASSLAPGQNTEAFF

CDR3 length: 15
clone size: many
V gene: TRBV15
CDR3 protein: CATSRDSASSYEQYF

CDR3 length: 13
clone size: many
V gene: TRBV6-1
CDR3 protein: CAATEALGDTQYF

CDR3 length: 16
clone size: many
V gene: TRBV2
CDR3 protein: CASTKLAGGFTDTQYF

CDR3 length: 13
clone size: many
V gene: TRBV7-9
CDR3 protein: CASSLDGIYEQYF

CDR3 length: 15
clone size: many
V gene: TRBV3-1
CDR3 protein: CASSFSDRANSPLHF

CDR3 length: 15
clone size: NA
V gene: TRBV3-1
CDR3 protein: CASSQMPGATDTQYF

CDR3 length: 14
clone size: many
V gene: TRBV12-3/TRBV12-4
CDR3 protein: CASSGSRSYNEQFF

CDR3 length: 14
clone size: many
V gene: TRBV20-1
CDR3 protein: CSATTRDSLTEAFF

CDR3 length: 10
clone size: few
V gene: TRBV29-1
CDR3 protein: CSVGEETQYF

CDR3 length: 15
clone size: many
V gene: TRBV7-9
CDR3 protein: CASSLVTDSTYEQYF

CDR3 length: 13
clone size: NA
V gene: TRBV12-5
CDR3 protein: CASSYGTFYGYTF

CDR3 length: 15
clone size: many
V gene: TRBV2
CDR3 protein: CASSVMGASTGELFF